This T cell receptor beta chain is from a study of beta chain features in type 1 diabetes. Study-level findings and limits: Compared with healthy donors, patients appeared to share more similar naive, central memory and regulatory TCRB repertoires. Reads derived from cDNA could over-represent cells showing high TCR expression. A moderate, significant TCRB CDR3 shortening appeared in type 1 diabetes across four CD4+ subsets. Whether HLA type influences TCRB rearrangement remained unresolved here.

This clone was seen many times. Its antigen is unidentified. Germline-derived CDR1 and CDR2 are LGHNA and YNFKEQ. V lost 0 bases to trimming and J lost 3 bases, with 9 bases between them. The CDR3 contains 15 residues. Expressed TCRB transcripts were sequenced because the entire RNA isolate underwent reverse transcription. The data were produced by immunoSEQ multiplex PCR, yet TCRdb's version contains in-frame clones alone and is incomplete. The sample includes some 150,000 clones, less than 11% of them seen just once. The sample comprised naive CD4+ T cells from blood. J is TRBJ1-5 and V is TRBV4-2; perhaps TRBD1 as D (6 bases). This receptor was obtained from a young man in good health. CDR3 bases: TGTGCCAGCAGCCAAGATGACAGGAACAATCAGCCCCAGCATTTT. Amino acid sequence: CASSQDDRNNQPQHF.